The text below deals with one T cell receptor beta chain. Its antigen is not identified. The data were obtained in a study of cytomegalovirus exposure and HLA in healthy donors. Germline CDR1 is SGHRS and CDR2 is YFSETQ. CDR3 length: 20 residues. V dropped 1 base and J dropped 4; count of bases not matched to a gene: 12. Donors showed nominal health when sampled, although they likely had unrecorded immune exposures. Primers for the PCR totalled 60 Vbeta and 13 Jbeta. Measured with immunoSEQ multiplex PCR; TCRdb has only the in-frame clones, and not every one. The profile shows more than 100,000 clones, over 65% of them singletons. Study-wide points: DRB1 had the most TCR associations and HLA-C the fewest, a later analysis found, with rates varying by HLA locus.

Source material: PBMCs. The gene calls are TRBV5-1 and TRBJ2-1, with TRBD2 matching 15 bases. The sequence came from a woman aged 25 to 45 in good health and CMV-seropositive. The CDR3 is CASSLSWGLAGGFHYNEQFF. CDR3 DNA sequence: TGCGCCAGCAGCTTGAGCTGGGGACTAGCGGGGGGCTTCCATTACAATGAGCAGTTCTTC.